This T cell receptor (beta chain) appears in the sequencing data of a study of shared clonotypes between healthy human individuals. Across the whole study: Every donor yielded three CD4 naive, three CD4 memory, two CD8 naive and one CD8 memory plate.

Study findings and constraints: Relative to clonotypes present in all four donors, those not shared had lower generation probabilities. Clonotype sharing among the donors was expected to vary with sequencing depth.

CDR3 length: 16 residues. CDR1 and CDR2 from the germline V gene are SGHDT and YYEEEE. V was trimmed by 4 bases and J by 0 bases, leaving 14 bases between them. In the case of this clone: Its target is unknown.

This table comes from immunoSEQ multiplex PCR, and its TCRdb copy is limited to in-frame clones, with some not included. The sample lists approximately 1.4 million clones; under 99% were seen once. The chain is built from TRBV5-6 and TRBJ2-1; D not certain. The clonotype was recovered from a man in his thirties or forties in good health. Specimen: naive CD4+ T cells sorted from blood. Described subset: CD45RA+ positively selected. CDR3 residues: CASSGPLGNSYNEQFF. The DNA for the CDR3 is TGTGCCAGCAGCGGCCCCCTGGGAAACTCCTACAATGAGCAGTTCTTC. The full variable domain, completed using reference TRBV5-6 and TRBJ2-1, is DAGVTQSPTHLIKTRGQQVTLRCSPKSGHDTVSWYQQALGQGPQFIFQYYEEEERQRGNFPDRFSGHQFPNYSSELNVNALLLGDSALYLCASSGPLGNSYNEQFFGPGTRLTVL.